A selection of T cell receptor beta chains follows, all from one sample in a study of PD-1 blockade in classical Hodgkin lymphoma. Sequenced by immunoSEQ multiplex PCR; TCRdb stores in-frame clones only, minus some. The sample lists around 20,000 clones, 80% occurring once. The sequences come from peripheral blood mononuclear cells (PBMCs), collected before the fourth cycle of nivolumab. These receptors originate from a human donor with classical Hodgkin lymphoma. Both conserved end residues are part of each CDR3. D genes are given only for firm matches. Clone size is not always given. Where it is, it says once, few, many or a class for expanded clones.

TRBV7-9	.	15	.	TRBJ1-5	TGTGCCAGCAGCGCCATGACAGATAGCAATCAGCCCCAGCATTTT	CASSAMTDSNQPQHF
TRBV5-1	.	14	TRBD2	TRBJ2-1	TGCGCCAGCAGGGGAAGCGGGGACTACAATGAGCAGTTCTTC	CASRGSGDYNEQFF
TRBV14	.	14	TRBD1	TRBJ2-7	TGTGCCAGCAGCCCGGGACAGGGGGTTCCCGAGCAGTACTTC	CASSPGQGVPEQYF
TRBV29-1	.	13	.	TRBJ1-5	TGCAGCGTTTCCGACGGCATCAATCAGCCCCAGCATTTT	CSVSDGINQPQHF
TRBV19	.	18	.	TRBJ2-1	TGTGCCAGTAGTATAGCCCCCCCGGCCGGGGTCGTAAACAATGAGCAGTTCTTC	CASSIAPPAGVVNNEQFF
TRBV28	.	14	.	TRBJ1-6	TGTGCCAGTGACCAGGGCTTTTCAAATTCACCCCTCCACTTT	CASDQGFSNSPLHF
TRBV4-1	.	18	TRBD2	TRBJ2-3	TGCGCCAGCAGCCAAGATCTTGATGGACTAGCGAGCACAGATACGCAGTATTTT	CASSQDLDGLASTDTQYF
TRBV30	medium-sized	13	.	TRBJ2-2	TGTGCCTGGACTCGACTGAATACCGGGGAGCTGTTTTTT	CAWTRLNTGELFF
TRBV14	.	18	.	TRBJ2-7	TGTGCCAGCAGCCAAGGGATCCCGTTTGGGACTTACTCCTACGAGCAGTACTTC	CASSQGIPFGTYSYEQYF
TRBV7-9	.	14	.	TRBJ1-6	TGTGCCAGCAGCTTAGACAGCCTCTCGACACCCCTCCACTTT	CASSLDSLSTPLHF
TRBV6-1	.	15	.	TRBJ1-5	TGTGCCAGCAGTGATTCGTGGGGTAGGAATCAGCCCCAGCATTTT	CASSDSWGRNQPQHF
TRBV6-5	once	14	.	TRBJ2-7	TGTGCCAGCACCGATCCGGCAGGGGAATACGAGCAGTACTTC	CASTDPAGEYEQYF
TRBV2	.	17	.	TRBJ2-6	TGTGCCAGCAGTGCGACAGTTTCGAAGTCTGGGGCCAACGTCCTGACTTTC	CASSATVSKSGANVLTF
TRBV6-4	.	15	TRBD2	TRBJ2-5	TGTGTCAGCAGTGACTCAGCGGGGGGGAGAGAGACCCAGTACTTC	CVSSDSAGGRETQYF
TRBV5-1	.	17	TRBD2	TRBJ2-3	TGCGCCAGCAGCTTTTATGGACTAGCGGGACACACAGATACGCAGTATTTT	CASSFYGLAGHTDTQYF
TRBV5-8	.	17	TRBD2	TRBJ2-3	TGTGCCAGCAGCTTGTCTAGGACTAGCGGGGTCTGGGATACGCAGTATTTT	CASSLSRTSGVWDTQYF
TRBV4-3	.	15	.	TRBJ2-5	TGCGCCAGCAGCCAAGGTCTCGCCAGCTTAGAGACCCAGTACTTC	CASSQGLASLETQYF
TRBV23-1	once	16	TRBD1	TRBJ1-5	TGCGCCAGCAGTCTAGTGGAGACAGGGGGCAATCAGCCCCAGCATTTT	CASSLVETGGNQPQHF
TRBV6-1	.	14	.	TRBJ2-2	TGTGCCAGCAGTGACCCCCCGGGCACCGGGGAGCTGTTTTTT	CASSDPPGTGELFF
TRBV11-2	.	14	TRBD1	TRBJ2-5	TGTGCCAGCAGTTCGAGTACAGGGGGCCCAGCCCAGTACTTC	CASSSSTGGPAQYF
TRBV14	few	13	.	TRBJ1-2	TGTGCCAGCAGCGACAGGTTTACGGGAGGCTACACCTTC	CASSDRFTGGYTF
TRBV5-6	few	18	.	TRBJ1-1	TGTTTGTCCGCCAGCAGCTTGGTAGTAGGGCGGATGAACACTGAAGCTTTCTTT	CLSASSLVVGRMNTEAFF
TRBV5-1	.	13	.	TRBJ1-2	TGCGCCAGCAGCTTTGTCAGGGACTATGGCTACACCTTC	CASSFVRDYGYTF
TRBV7-2	.	15	.	TRBJ1-1	TGTGCCAGCAGCTTAGAGCAGACGGCGCGCACTGAAGCTTTCTTT	CASSLEQTARTEAFF
TRBV6-1	.	15	TRBD1	TRBJ1-2	TGTGCCAGCAGTGAATATGGACAGGGGCTTAATGGCTACACCTTC	CASSEYGQGLNGYTF
TRBV13	.	17	TRBD2	TRBJ2-3	TGTGCCAGCAGCTCCGGACTAGCGGAGCCCAAGGGGGATACGCAGTATTTT	CASSSGLAEPKGDTQYF
TRBV4-1	few	20	.	TRBJ1-2	TGCGCCAGCAGCCAAGACAGATTTTTTGCCAGGCCAGGGAGTAACTATGGCTACACCTTC	CASSQDRFFARPGSNYGYTF
TRBV5-1	once	21	TRBD2	TRBJ2-3	TGCGCCAGCAGCTTATTTATGTTACAGGGGCTTACTAGCGGGGCCACAGATACGCAGTATTTT	CASSLFMLQGLTSGATDTQYF
TRBV7-9	.	16	TRBD1	TRBJ2-2	TGTGCCAGCAGCACCCGGGACAGGGGAGAAACCGGGGAGCTGTTTTTT	CASSTRDRGETGELFF
TRBV5-6	.	15	.	TRBJ1-1	TGTGCCAGCAGCCCCCTTAGCCGGGAGAAGCAAGAAGCTTTCTTT	CASSPLSREKQEAFF
TRBV9	few	13	.	TRBJ1-1	TGTGCCAGCAGCGTAGTCCAACGAAGGGATGCTTTCTTT	CASSVVQRRDAFF